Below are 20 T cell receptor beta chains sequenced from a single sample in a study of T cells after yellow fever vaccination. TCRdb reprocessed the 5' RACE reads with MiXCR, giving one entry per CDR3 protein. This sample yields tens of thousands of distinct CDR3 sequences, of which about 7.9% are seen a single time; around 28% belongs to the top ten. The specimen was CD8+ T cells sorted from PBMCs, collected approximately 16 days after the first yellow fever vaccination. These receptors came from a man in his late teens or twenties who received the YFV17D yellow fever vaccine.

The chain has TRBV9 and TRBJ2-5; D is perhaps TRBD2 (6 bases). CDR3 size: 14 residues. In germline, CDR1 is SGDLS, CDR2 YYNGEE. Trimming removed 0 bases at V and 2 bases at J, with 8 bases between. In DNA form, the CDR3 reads TGTGCCAGCAGCGTAGAGGCGGGGCAAGAGACCCAGTACTTC. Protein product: CASSVEAGQETQYF.

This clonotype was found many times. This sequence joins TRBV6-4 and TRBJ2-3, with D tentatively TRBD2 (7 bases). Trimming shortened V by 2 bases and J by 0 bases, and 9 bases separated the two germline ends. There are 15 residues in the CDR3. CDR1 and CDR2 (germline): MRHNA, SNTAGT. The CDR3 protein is CASSDGGASTDTQYF. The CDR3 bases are TGTGCCAGCAGTGACGGGGGGGCTAGCACAGATACGCAGTATTTT.

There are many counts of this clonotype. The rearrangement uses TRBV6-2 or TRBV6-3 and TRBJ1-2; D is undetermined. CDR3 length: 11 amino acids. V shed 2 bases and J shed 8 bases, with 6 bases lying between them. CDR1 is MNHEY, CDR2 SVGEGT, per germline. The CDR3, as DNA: TGTGCCAGCAGTTACGGAGGGGGCTACACCTTC. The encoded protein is CASSYGGGYTF.

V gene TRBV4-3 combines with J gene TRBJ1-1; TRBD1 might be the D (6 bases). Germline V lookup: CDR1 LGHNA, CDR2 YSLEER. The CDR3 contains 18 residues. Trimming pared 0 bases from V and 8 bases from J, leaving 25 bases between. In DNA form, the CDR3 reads TGCGCCAGCAGCCAAGATCGGCCGGGGCTGAATCCGGGGACAGAAGCTTTCTTT. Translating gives CASSQDRPGLNPGTEAFF.

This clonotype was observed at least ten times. The CDR3 loop reads CASKGGSGGFYEQFF. The CDR3 DNA sequence: TGTGCCAGCAAAGGAGGTAGCGGGGGGTTTTATGAGCAGTTCTTC. This rearrangement joins TRBV27 to TRBJ2-1; 10 bases are a match to TRBD2. The CDR3 has 15 residues. Germline V gene sequence: CDR1 MNHEY, CDR2 SMNVEV (reference sequence). With V trimmed by 7 bases and J by 8 bases, 11 bases remained unmatched.

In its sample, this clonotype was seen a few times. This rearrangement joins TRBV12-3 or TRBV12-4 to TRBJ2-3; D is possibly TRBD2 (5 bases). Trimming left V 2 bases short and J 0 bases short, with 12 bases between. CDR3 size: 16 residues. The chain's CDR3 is CASSLIGESSTDTQYF. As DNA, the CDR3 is TGTGCCAGCAGTTTAATCGGGGAATCTAGCACAGATACGCAGTATTTT.

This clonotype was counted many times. CDR3 protein: CASSQDGLTSNTDTQYF. The CDR3 DNA follows: TGCGCCAGCAGCCAAGATGGGCTAACCTCTAACACAGATACGCAGTATTTT. V gene TRBV4-1 combines with J gene TRBJ2-3; D unresolved. V lost 0 bases and J lost 2, with 15 bases in between. The CDR3 length is 17 residues. Per germline, CDR1 MGHRA and CDR2 YSYEKL.

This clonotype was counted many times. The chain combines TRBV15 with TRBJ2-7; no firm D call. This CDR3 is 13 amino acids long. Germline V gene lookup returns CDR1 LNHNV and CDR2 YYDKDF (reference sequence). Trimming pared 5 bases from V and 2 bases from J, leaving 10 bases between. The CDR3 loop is CATSRGPAYEQYF. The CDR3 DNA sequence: TGTGCCACCAGCCGAGGACCAGCCTACGAGCAGTACTTC.

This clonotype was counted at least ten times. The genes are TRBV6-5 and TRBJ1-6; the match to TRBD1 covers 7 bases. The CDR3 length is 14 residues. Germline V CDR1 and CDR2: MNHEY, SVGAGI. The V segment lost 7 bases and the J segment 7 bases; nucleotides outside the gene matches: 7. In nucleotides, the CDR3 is TGTGCCAGCAAAAGTCCGGGACAGAATTCACCCCTCCACTTT. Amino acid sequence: CASKSPGQNSPLHF.

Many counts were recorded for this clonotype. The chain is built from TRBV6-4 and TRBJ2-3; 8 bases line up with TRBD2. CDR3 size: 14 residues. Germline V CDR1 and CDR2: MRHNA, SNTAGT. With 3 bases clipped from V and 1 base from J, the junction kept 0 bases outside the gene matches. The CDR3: CASSERGGTDTQYF. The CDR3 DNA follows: TGTGCCAGCAGTGAGCGGGGGGGCACAGATACGCAGTATTTT.

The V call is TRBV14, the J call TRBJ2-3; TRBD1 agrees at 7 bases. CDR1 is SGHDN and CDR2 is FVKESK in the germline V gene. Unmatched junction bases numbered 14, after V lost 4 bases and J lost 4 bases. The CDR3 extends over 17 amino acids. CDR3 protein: CASSLIQGSGVSDTQYF. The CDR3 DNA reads TGTGCCAGCAGCCTGATACAGGGGAGTGGTGTCTCAGATACGCAGTATTTT. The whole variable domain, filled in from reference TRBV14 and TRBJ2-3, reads EAGVTQFPSHSVIEKGQTVTLRCDPISGHDNLYWYRRVMGKEIKFLLHFVKESKQDESGMPNNRFLAERTGGTYSTLKVQPAELEDSGVYFCASSLIQGSGVSDTQYFGPGTRLTVL.

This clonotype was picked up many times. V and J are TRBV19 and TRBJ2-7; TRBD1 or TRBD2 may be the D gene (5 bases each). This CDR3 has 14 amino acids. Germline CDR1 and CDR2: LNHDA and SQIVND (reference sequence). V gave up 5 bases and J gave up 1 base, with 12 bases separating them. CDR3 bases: TGTGCCAGTAGTGGGGGACCGGGATCCTACGAGCAGTACTTC. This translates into CASSGGPGSYEQYF. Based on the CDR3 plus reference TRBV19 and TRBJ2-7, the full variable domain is DGGITQSPKYLFRKEGQNVTLSCEQNLNHDAMYWYRQDPGQGLRLIYYSQIVNDFQKGDIAEGYSVSREKKESFPLTVTSAQKNPTAFYLCASSGGPGSYEQYFGPGTRLTVT.

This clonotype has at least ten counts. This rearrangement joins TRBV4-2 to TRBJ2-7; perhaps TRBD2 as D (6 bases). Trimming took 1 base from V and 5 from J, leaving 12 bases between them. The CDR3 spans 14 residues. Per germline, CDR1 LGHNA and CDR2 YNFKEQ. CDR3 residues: CASSQAPRGDEQYF. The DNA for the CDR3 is TGTGCCAGCAGCCAAGCCCCTCGCGGGGACGAGCAGTACTTC.

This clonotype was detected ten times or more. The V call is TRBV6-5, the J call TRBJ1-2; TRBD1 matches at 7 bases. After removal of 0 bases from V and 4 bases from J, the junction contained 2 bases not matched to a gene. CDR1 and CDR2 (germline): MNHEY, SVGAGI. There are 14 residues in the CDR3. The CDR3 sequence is CASSYSGTAYGYTF. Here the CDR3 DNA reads TGTGCCAGCAGTTACTCCGGGACAGCCTATGGCTACACCTTC.

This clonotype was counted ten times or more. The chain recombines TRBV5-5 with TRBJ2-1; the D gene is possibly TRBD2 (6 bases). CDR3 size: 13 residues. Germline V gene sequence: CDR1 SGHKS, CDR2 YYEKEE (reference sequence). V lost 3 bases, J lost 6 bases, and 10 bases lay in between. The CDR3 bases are TGTGCCAGCAGCTCCGGGACTTCCAATGAGCAGTTCTTC. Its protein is CASSSGTSNEQFF.

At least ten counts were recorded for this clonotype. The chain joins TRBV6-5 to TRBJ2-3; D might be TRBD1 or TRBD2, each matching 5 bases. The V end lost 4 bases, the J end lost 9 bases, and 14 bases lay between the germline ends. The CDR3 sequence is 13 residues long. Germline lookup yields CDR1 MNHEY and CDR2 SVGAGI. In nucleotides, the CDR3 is TGTGCCAGCAGTTTCAGGGAGAGAGACACGCAGTATTTT. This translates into CASSFRERDTQYF.

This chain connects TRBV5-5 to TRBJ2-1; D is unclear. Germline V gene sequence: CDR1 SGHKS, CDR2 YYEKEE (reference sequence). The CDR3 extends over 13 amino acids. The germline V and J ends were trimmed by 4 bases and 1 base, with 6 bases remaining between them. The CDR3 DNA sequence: TGTGCCAGCAGCCCGTGGTCCTACAATGAGCAGTTCTTC. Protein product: CASSPWSYNEQFF.

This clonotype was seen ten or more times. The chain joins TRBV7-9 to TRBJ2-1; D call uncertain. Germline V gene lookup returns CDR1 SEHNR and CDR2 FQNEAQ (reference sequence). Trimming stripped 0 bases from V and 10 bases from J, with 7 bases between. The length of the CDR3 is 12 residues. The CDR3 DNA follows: TGTGCCAGCAGCTTAGCCCGCAGGGAGCAGTTCTTC. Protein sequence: CASSLARREQFF.

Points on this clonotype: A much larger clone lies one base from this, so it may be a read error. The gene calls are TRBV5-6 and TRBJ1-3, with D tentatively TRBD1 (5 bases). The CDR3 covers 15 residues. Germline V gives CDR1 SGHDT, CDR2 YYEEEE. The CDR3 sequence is CAGSLGTDTQNTIYF. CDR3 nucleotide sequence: TGTGCCGGCAGCTTGGGTACGGACACACAAAACACCATATATTTT.

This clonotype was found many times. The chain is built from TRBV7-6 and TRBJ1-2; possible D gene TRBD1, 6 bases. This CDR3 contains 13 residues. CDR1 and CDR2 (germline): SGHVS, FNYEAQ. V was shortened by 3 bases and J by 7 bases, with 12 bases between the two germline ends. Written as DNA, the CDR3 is TGTGCCAGCAGCTTGGGGGGGGCGAGTGGCTACACCTTC. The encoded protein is CASSLGGASGYTF.